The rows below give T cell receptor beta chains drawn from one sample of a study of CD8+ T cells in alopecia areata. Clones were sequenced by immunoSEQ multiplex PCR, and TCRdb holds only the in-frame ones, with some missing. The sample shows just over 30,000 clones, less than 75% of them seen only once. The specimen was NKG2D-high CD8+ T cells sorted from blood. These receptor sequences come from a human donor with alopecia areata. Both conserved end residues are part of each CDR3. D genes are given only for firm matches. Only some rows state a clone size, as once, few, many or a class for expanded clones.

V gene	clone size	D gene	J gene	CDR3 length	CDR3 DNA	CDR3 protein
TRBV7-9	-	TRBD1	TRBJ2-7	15	TGTGCCAGCAGCCCCCGGGACAGGGGGTCCTACGAGCAGTACTTC	CASSPRDRGSYEQYF
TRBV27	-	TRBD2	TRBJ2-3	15	TGTGCCAGCAGTGGACTAGCGGGGGGCGCAGATACGCAGTATTTT	CASSGLAGGADTQYF
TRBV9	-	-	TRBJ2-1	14	TGTGCCAGCAGCGTAGAGGCTACGTACAATGAGCAGTTCTTC	CASSVEATYNEQFF
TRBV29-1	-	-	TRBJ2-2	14	TGCAGCGTTGAGGATCACGGGAGTGGCGGGGAGCTGTTTTTT	CSVEDHGSGGELFF
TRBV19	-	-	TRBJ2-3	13	TGTGCCAGTAGTATGGGTTCCCCAGATACGCAGTATTTT	CASSMGSPDTQYF
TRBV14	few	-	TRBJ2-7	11	TGTGCCAGCAGCCAAGATCTCGAGCAGTACTTC	CASSQDLEQYF
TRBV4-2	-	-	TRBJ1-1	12	TGTGCCAGCAGCCATCCCGGGACGGAAGCTTTCTTT	CASSHPGTEAFF
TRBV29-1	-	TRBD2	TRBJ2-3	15	TGCAGCGCCCCATACGGGACTAGCCCCCCAGATACGCAGTATTTT	CSAPYGTSPPDTQYF
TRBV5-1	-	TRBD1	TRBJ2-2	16	TGCGCCAGCAGCTTGTCCCAGGGGGCGCACACCGGGGAGCTGTTTTTT	CASSLSQGAHTGELFF
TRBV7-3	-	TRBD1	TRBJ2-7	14	TGTGCCAGCAGCCTGGGACAGGGTTCGAACGAGCAGTACTTC	CASSLGQGSNEQYF
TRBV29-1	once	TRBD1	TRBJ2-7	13	TGCAGCGTTAATGGACAGGCCTCCTACGAGCAGTACTTC	CSVNGQASYEQYF
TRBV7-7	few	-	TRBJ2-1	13	TGTGCCAGCAGCTACGACTTGTACAATGAGCAGTTCTTC	CASSYDLYNEQFF
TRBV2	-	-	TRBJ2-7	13	TGTGCCAGTATCGACAGTCCCTCCTACGAGCAGTACTTC	CASIDSPSYEQYF
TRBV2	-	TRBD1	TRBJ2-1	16	TGTGCCAGCAGGGGGACAGCAGACCATACATTAGATGAGCAGTTCTTC	CASRGTADHTLDEQFF
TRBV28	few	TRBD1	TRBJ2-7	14	TGTGCCAGCAGCATAGACAGGGGGGCATACGAGCAGTACTTC	CASSIDRGAYEQYF
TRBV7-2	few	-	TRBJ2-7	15	TGTGCCAGCAGCTTGGGACCCCCCGGAGTCTACGAGCAGTACTTC	CASSLGPPGVYEQYF
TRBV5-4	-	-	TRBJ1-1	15	TGTGCCAGCAGCTTGGGGGGGCCCGCTGGCACTGAAGCTTTCTTT	CASSLGGPAGTEAFF
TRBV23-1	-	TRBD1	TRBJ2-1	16	TGCGCCAGCAGTCACCCGGACAGGGCCTCCTACAATGAGCAGTTCTTC	CASSHPDRASYNEQFF
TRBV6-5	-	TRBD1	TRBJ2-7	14	TGTGCCAGCAGTTACGGTGGGACAGGGTTTCAGCAGTACTTC	CASSYGGTGFQQYF
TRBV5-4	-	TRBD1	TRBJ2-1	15	TGTGCCAGCAGCGATGGACAGGGGGCCCACAATGAGCAGTTCTTC	CASSDGQGAHNEQFF
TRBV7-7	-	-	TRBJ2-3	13	TGTGCTAGCAGCCCCGGGGGCACAGATACGCAGTATTTT	CASSPGGTDTQYF
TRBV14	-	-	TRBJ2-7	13	TGTGCCAGCAGCCAAGGTTCTTGGGAGGAGCAGTACTTC	CASSQGSWEEQYF
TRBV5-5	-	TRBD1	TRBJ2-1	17	TGTGCCAGCAGCCCCCTTTCAGGACAGGGGGGAGACAATGAGCAGTTCTTC	CASSPLSGQGGDNEQFF
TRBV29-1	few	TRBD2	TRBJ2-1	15	TGCAGCGTTGGGGACGGGAGGGGGTCCTACAATGAGCAGTTCTTC	CSVGDGRGSYNEQFF
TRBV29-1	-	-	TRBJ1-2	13	TGCAGCGCCGGGCCTATGCCAAACTATGGCTACACCTTC	CSAGPMPNYGYTF
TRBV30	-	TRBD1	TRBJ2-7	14	TGTGCCTGGATCCTCACTGGGGACAGCTACGAGCAGTACTTC	CAWILTGDSYEQYF
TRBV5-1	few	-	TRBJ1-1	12	TGCGCCAGCAGGGAGGCAGGGACTGAAGCTTTCTTT	CASREAGTEAFF